This TCR beta chain was profiled in a study of identifying expanded T cells in peripheral blood. Clones were sequenced by immunoSEQ multiplex PCR, and TCRdb holds only the in-frame ones, with some missing. The sample has approximately 97,000 clones, approximately 88% seen once. In germline, CDR1 is SNHLY, CDR2 FYNNEI. Trimming removed 10 bases from V and 5 bases from J; junction bases left unmatched: 8. The CDR3 sequence is 13 residues long. The sample comprised blood. The V and J genes are TRBV2 and TRBJ1-1, with 9 bases that match TRBD1. The sequence was collected from a person aged 18 to 70 in good health. CDR3 sequence reads: CANSGQGNTEAFF. CDR3 DNA: TGTGCCAACTCGGGACAGGGTAATACTGAAGCTTTCTTT.